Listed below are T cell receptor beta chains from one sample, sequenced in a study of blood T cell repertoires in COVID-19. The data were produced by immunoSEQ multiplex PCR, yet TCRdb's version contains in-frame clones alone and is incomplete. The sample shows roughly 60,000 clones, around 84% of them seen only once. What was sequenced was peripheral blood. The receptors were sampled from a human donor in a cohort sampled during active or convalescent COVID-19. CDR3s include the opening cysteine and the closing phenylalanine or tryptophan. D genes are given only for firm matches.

CASSPPPRISTDTQYF	TRBV6-2/TRBV6-3	NA
CASSLVGTGKLYEQYF	TRBV7-2	TRBD1
CASSETGGSWGYTF	TRBV2	TRBD1
CASSSGTVYGYTF	TRBV11-2	TRBD1
CASRSRSDYGYTF	TRBV7-9	NA
CASSLTRDSSNYGYTF	TRBV6-2/TRBV6-3	TRBD1
CASSLVGGPGTQYF	TRBV5-6	NA
CASSEPSRGRGYTF	TRBV2	TRBD1
CASNTGPGTEAFF	TRBV28	NA
CATSDGDSNTGELFF	TRBV24-1	TRBD1
CASSQYQGYTGELFF	TRBV18	NA
CASRNGENTEAFF	TRBV27	NA
CSVEQQGNTEAFF	TRBV29-1	NA
CASSSGAYEQYF	TRBV5-1	NA
CASSPQVGDQPQHF	TRBV7-9	NA
CASSFGQVNTEAFF	TRBV7-9	TRBD1
CASSPGQRNTGELFF	TRBV6-2/TRBV6-3	NA
CSVGQVSSYEQYF	TRBV29-1	TRBD1
CASSLEGETQYF	TRBV5-1	NA
CASSHSQGVHLFYGYTF	TRBV14	TRBD1
CASSPGQGRYEQYF	TRBV4-3	TRBD1
CASSAFTGGGQPQHF	TRBV2	TRBD1
CASSLDQGSGYTF	TRBV11-2	NA
CASSPPEPMEKLFF	TRBV7-9	NA
CASSFSDTYGYTF	TRBV7-2	NA
CASSQRLAGGDHTQYF	TRBV18	TRBD2